This is a list of T cell receptor beta chains from one sample in a study of OX40 agonist ivuxolimab in advanced cancers. Generated by immunoSEQ multiplex PCR, the TCRdb table keeps only in-frame clones and is missing some. The sample has fewer than 90,000 clones, around nine tenths seen once. Sequences were derived from CD4+ or CD8+ T cells sorted from blood, sampled in a trial of the OX40 agonist ivuxolimab. These receptors all come from an adult with an advanced solid tumor such as melanoma, head and neck, liver or kidney cancer. CDR3s include the opening cysteine and the closing phenylalanine or tryptophan. Fields, in order: V gene, clone size, D gene, J gene, CDR3 protein, CDR3 DNA. A D gene is named only where the DNA matches it firmly. Not all rows give a size; the values are once, few, many and, for expanded clones, a class.

V gene: TRBV7-2; clone size: NA; D gene: NA; J gene: TRBJ1-5; CDR3 protein: CASSPAQRNQPQHF; CDR3 DNA: TGTGCCAGCAGCCCGGCCCAGCGCAATCAGCCCCAGCATTTT
V gene: TRBV6-1; clone size: NA; D gene: TRBD1; J gene: TRBJ2-1; CDR3 protein: CASSALGTGVGEQFF; CDR3 DNA: TGTGCCAGCAGTGCCCTGGGGACAGGGGTTGGTGAGCAGTTCTTC
V gene: TRBV10-3; clone size: NA; D gene: TRBD2; J gene: TRBJ2-3; CDR3 protein: CAISGTSGHTDTQYF; CDR3 DNA: TGTGCCATCAGTGGGACTAGCGGACACACAGATACGCAGTATTTT
V gene: TRBV7-2; clone size: NA; D gene: TRBD2; J gene: TRBJ2-2; CDR3 protein: CASSLSTAGVTTGELFF; CDR3 DNA: TGTGCCAGCAGCTTATCAACGGCGGGAGTCACAACCGGGGAGCTGTTTTTT
V gene: TRBV14; clone size: NA; D gene: NA; J gene: TRBJ2-7; CDR3 protein: CASSQGQLLGEQYF; CDR3 DNA: TGTGCCAGCAGCCAAGGACAGTTGTTGGGGGAGCAGTACTTC
V gene: TRBV28; clone size: NA; D gene: TRBD2; J gene: TRBJ2-3; CDR3 protein: CASSLTSGGTSSTDTQYF; CDR3 DNA: TGTGCCAGCAGTCTAACTAGCGGGGGGACCTCTAGCACAGATACGCAGTATTTT
V gene: TRBV10-3; clone size: NA; D gene: NA; J gene: TRBJ1-5; CDR3 protein: CATAGDNNQPQHF; CDR3 DNA: TGTGCCACAGCCGGGGATAACAATCAGCCCCAGCATTTT
V gene: TRBV7-9; clone size: few; D gene: NA; J gene: TRBJ1-2; CDR3 protein: CASSLPPGGQANYGYTF; CDR3 DNA: TGTGCCAGCAGCTTGCCGCCTGGGGGGCAGGCTAACTATGGCTACACCTTC
V gene: TRBV19; clone size: NA; D gene: NA; J gene: TRBJ2-3; CDR3 protein: CATSPGQKKDTQYF; CDR3 DNA: TGTGCCACTAGCCCCGGACAGAAAAAAGATACGCAGTATTTT
V gene: TRBV6-1; clone size: once; D gene: TRBD1; J gene: TRBJ2-5; CDR3 protein: CASSEVPDRGETQYF; CDR3 DNA: TGTGCCAGCAGTGAAGTTCCGGACAGGGGCGAGACCCAGTACTTC
V gene: TRBV4-3; clone size: NA; D gene: NA; J gene: TRBJ1-1; CDR3 protein: CASSQVTRATEAFF; CDR3 DNA: TGCGCCAGCAGCCAAGTGACGAGGGCCACTGAAGCTTTCTTT
V gene: TRBV9; clone size: NA; D gene: TRBD1; J gene: TRBJ1-2; CDR3 protein: CASSEGVRGLNYGYTF; CDR3 DNA: TGTGCCAGCAGCGAAGGGGTCAGGGGGCTGAACTATGGCTACACCTTC
V gene: TRBV7-2; clone size: once; D gene: TRBD1; J gene: TRBJ2-3; CDR3 protein: CASSLGQGTDTQYF; CDR3 DNA: TGTGCCAGCAGCCTCGGACAGGGCACAGATACGCAGTATTTT
V gene: TRBV19; clone size: NA; D gene: NA; J gene: TRBJ2-3; CDR3 protein: CASSTYSRSTDTQYF; CDR3 DNA: TGTGCCAGTAGTACATACTCCCGCAGCACAGATACGCAGTATTTT
V gene: TRBV5-1; clone size: NA; D gene: NA; J gene: TRBJ2-7; CDR3 protein: CASSLEGGDLPYYEQYF; CDR3 DNA: TGCGCCAGCAGCTTGGAGGGGGGGGACCTTCCCTACTACGAGCAGTACTTC
V gene: TRBV19; clone size: NA; D gene: NA; J gene: TRBJ2-2; CDR3 protein: CASRAGAGQTGELFF; CDR3 DNA: TGTGCCAGTAGGGCCGGGGCAGGCCAAACCGGGGAGCTGTTTTTT
V gene: TRBV27; clone size: once; D gene: NA; J gene: TRBJ1-1; CDR3 protein: CASSGLEVPQTEAFF; CDR3 DNA: TGTGCCAGCAGTGGTCTCGAGGTCCCCCAGACTGAAGCTTTCTTT
V gene: TRBV6-5; clone size: NA; D gene: TRBD1; J gene: TRBJ2-7; CDR3 protein: CASSPGQGRPYEQYF; CDR3 DNA: TGTGCCAGCAGTCCTGGACAGGGCCGCCCCTACGAGCAGTACTTC
V gene: TRBV5-4; clone size: NA; D gene: TRBD1; J gene: TRBJ1-6; CDR3 protein: CASSWRTGISPLHF; CDR3 DNA: TGTGCCAGCAGCTGGAGGACAGGGATTTCACCCCTCCACTTT
V gene: TRBV30; clone size: NA; D gene: NA; J gene: TRBJ1-6; CDR3 protein: CATTGPSPPSPLHF; CDR3 DNA: TGTGCCACGACCGGGCCAAGTCCCCCTTCACCCCTCCACTTT
V gene: TRBV6-4; clone size: NA; D gene: TRBD1; J gene: TRBJ2-1; CDR3 protein: CASSGGTGRYNEQFF; CDR3 DNA: TGTGCCAGCAGTGGGGGGACAGGGCGCTACAATGAGCAGTTCTTC
V gene: TRBV19; clone size: NA; D gene: TRBD2; J gene: TRBJ2-1; CDR3 protein: CASGLTSGGANEQFF; CDR3 DNA: TGTGCCAGTGGACTGACTAGCGGGGGGGCGAATGAGCAGTTCTTC